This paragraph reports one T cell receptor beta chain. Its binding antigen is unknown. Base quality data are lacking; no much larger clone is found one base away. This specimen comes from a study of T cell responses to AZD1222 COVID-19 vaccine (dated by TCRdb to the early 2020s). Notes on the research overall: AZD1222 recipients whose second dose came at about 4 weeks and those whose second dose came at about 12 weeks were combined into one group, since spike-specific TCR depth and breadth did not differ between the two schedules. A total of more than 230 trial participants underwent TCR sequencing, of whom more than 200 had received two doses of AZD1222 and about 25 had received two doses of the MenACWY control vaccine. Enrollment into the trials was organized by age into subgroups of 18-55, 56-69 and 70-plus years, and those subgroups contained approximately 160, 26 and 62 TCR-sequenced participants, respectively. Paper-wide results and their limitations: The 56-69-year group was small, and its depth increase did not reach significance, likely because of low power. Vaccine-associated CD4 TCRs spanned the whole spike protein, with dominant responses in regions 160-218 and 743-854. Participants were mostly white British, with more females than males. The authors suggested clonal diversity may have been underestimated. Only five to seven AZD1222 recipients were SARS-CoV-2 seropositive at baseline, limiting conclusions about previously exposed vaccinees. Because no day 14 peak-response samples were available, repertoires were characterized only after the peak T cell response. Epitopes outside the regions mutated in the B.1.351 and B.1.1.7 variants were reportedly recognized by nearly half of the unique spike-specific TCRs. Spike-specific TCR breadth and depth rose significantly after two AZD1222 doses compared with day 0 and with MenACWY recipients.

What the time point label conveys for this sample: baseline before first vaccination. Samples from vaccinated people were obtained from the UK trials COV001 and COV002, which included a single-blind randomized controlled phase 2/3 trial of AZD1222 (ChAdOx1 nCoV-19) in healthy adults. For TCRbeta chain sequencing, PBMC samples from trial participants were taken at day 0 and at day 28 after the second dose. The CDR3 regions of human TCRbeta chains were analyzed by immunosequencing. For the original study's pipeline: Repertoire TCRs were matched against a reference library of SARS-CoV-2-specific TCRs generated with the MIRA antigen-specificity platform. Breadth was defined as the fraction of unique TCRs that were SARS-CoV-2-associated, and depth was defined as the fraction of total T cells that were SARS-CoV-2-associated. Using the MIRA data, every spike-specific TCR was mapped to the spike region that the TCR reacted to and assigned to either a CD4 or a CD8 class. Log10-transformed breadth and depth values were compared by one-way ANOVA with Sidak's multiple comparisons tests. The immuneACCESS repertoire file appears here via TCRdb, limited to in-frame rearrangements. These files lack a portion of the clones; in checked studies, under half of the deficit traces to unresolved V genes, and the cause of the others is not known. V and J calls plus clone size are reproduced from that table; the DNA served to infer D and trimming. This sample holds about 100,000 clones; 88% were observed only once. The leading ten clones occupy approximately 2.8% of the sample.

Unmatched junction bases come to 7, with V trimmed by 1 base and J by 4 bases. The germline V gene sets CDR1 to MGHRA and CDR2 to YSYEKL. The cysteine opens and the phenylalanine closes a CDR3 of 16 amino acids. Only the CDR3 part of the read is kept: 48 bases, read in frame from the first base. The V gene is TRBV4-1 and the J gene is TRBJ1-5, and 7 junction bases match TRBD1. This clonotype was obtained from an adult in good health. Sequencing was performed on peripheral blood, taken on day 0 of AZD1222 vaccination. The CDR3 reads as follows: CASSQVEGANNQPQHF. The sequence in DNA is TGCGCCAGCAGCCAAGTGGAGGGGGCCAATAATCAGCCCCAGCATTTT.